This T cell receptor beta chain was identified during a study of shared clonotypes between healthy human individuals. Study-wide context: The cohort comprised a couple of women and a few men. Their ages spanned 18 to 49 years. The study's findings and limits: Large depth notwithstanding, sorted-subset sequencing proved incomplete by rarefaction.

This CDR3 spans 17 amino acids. Germline V gene lookup returns CDR1 LNHDA and CDR2 SQIVND (reference sequence). V shed 9 bases and J 6 bases; nucleotides not matched to a gene: 20. With respect to this clone: Antigen: not known.

Only in-frame clones appear in the TCRdb table, and some are missing; sequencing was by immunoSEQ multiplex PCR. There are approximately 2.5 million clones in the sample; around 94% occur only once, and over 0.12% lies in the top ten. This receptor was taken from a man aged 18-30 years in good health. Input material: naive CD4+ T cells sorted from blood. Documented subset: CD45RA+ positively selected. The chain carries TRBV19 and TRBJ2-7; 10 nucleotides match TRBD2. Here the CDR3 reads CASRGASGSPPPTEQYF. The CDR3 DNA follows: TGTGCCAGCCGTGGGGCTAGCGGGAGTCCTCCGCCAACCGAGCAGTACTTC.